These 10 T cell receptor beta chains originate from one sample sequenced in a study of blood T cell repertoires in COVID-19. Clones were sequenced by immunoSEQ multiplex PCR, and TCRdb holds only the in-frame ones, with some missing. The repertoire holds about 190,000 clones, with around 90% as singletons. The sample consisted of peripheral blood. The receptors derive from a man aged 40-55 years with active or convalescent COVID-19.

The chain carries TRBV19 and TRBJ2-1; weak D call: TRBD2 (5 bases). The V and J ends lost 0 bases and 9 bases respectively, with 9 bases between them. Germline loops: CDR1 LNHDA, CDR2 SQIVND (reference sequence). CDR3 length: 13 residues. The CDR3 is CASSIDLGGEQFF. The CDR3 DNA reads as TGTGCCAGTAGTATAGATCTTGGAGGTGAGCAGTTCTTC.

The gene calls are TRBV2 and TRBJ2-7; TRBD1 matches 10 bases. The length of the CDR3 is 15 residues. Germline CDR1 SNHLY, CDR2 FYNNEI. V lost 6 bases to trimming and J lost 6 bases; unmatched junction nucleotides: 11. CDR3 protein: CASRPPGRDRGEQYF. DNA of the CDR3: TGTGCCAGCAGGCCTCCGGGCAGGGACAGGGGCGAGCAGTACTTC.

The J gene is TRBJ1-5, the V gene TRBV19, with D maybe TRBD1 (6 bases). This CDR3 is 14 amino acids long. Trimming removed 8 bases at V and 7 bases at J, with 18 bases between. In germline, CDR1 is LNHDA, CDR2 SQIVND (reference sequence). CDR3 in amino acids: CASRSQGLEQPQHF. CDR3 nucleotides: TGTGCCAGTCGAAGCCAGGGGCTAGAACAGCCCCAGCATTTT.

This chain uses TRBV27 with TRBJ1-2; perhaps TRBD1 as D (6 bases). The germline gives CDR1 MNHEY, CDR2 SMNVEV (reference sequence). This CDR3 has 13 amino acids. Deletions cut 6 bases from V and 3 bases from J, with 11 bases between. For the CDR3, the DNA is TGTGCCAGCAGCCTTACAGGGTACTATGGCTACACCTTC. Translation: CASSLTGYYGYTF.

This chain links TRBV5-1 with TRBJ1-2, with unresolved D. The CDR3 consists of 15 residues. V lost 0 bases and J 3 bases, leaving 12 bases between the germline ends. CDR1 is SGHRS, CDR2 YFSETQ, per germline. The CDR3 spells CASSLGAFNDYGYTF. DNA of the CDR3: TGCGCCAGCAGCTTGGGGGCCTTTAACGACTATGGCTACACCTTC.

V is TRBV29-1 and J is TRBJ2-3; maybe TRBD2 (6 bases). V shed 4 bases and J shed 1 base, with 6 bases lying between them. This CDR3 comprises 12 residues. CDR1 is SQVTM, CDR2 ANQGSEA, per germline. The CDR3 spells CSVGEGTDTQYF. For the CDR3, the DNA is TGCAGCGTTGGGGAGGGCACAGATACGCAGTATTTT.

This CDR3 reads CARSFFPLARFYTDTQYF. Here the CDR3 DNA reads TGTGCCAGAAGCTTCTTCCCACTAGCGAGGTTCTACACAGATACGCAGTATTTT. V is TRBV5-3 and J is TRBJ2-3, with 7 bases that match TRBD2. TRBV5-3 is reported as an ORF; its role is uncertain. V gave up 2 bases and J gave up 2 bases; unmatched junction bases: 14. CDR3 length equals 18 residues.

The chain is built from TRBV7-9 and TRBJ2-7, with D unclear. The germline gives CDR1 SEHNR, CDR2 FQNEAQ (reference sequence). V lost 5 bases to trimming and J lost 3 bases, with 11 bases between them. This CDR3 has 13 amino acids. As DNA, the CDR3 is TGTGCCAGCAGCCCCCAAGCCGTCTACGAGCAGTACTTC. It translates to CASSPQAVYEQYF.

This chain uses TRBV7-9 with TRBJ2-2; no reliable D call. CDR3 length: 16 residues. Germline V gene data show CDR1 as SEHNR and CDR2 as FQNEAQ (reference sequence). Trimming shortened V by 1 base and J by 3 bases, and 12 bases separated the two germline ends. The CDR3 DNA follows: TGTGCCAGCAGCTTAGAAGCGTTTCGAGACACCGGGGAGCTGTTTTTT. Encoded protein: CASSLEAFRDTGELFF.

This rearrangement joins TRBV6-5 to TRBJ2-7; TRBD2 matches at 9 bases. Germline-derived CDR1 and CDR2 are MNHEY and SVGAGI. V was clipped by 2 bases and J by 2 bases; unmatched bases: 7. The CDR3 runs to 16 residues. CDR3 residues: CASSYVASGITYEQYF. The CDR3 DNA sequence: TGTGCCAGCAGTTACGTCGCTAGCGGGATCACCTACGAGCAGTACTTC.